Each of the 18 T cell receptor beta chains below was sequenced from the same sample in a study of spatial heterogeneity in lung cancer. Time point denoted: sample taken at primary tumor resection. The input material, whole RNA from tumor, nontumor lung or frozen PBMC, was sequenced unsorted. TCRdb re-called the 5' RACE reads through MiXCR, storing one row per CDR3 protein. The sample shows about 95,000 distinct CDR3 sequences, over 8.5% of them seen only once. This sample comprised PBMCs, obtained at surgery. These receptors came from a male donor with early-stage non-small cell lung cancer.

This clonotype was counted many times. V gene TRBV10-3 combines with J gene TRBJ1-2, with D unresolved. The ends were cut back, 2 bases at V and 8 bases at J, with 18 bases in the middle. This CDR3 is built from 15 residues. Germline V gene lookup returns CDR1 ENHRY and CDR2 SYGVKD. DNA of the CDR3: TGTGCCATCAGTGAGGGAGTCAGGTTGGCCAGCGGCTACACCTTC. Residues: CAISEGVRLASGYTF.

Many counts were recorded for this clonotype. The chain recombines TRBV5-1 with TRBJ2-2; D is possibly TRBD2 (6 bases). The CDR3 contains 15 residues. CDR1 SGHRS and CDR2 YFSETQ come from the germline V gene. V lost 1 base and J 2 bases, leaving 9 bases between the germline ends. Written as DNA, the CDR3 is TGCGCCAGCAGCTTGCGGGGGTTCAACACCGGGGAGCTGTTTTTT. This encodes CASSLRGFNTGELFF.

The chain links TRBV12-2 to TRBJ2-3; the listed D gene, TRBD2, was not tested against the DNA. TRBV12-2 is recorded as a pseudogene. The CDR3 runs 18 residues. The CDR3, as DNA: TGTGCAAGTCGCTTCACCAACCCGAGGGAGTTGAGGACAGATACGCAGTATTTT. Translation: CASRFTNPRELRTDTQYF.

Ten or more counts support this clonotype. The chain carries TRBV11-2 and TRBJ1-6, with no clear D. The CDR3 consists of 12 residues. V was pared by 1 base and J by 7 bases, with 2 bases between. Germline V gene data show CDR1 as SGHAT and CDR2 as FQNNGV. The CDR3 is CASSLVNSPLHF. The CDR3 DNA reads TGTGCCAGCAGCTTAGTCAATTCACCCCTCCACTTT.

This clonotype has just a few counts. The chain has TRBV21-1 and TRBJ1-6; the D call in the table, TRBD1, was not verified against the DNA. TRBV21-1 is deemed a pseudogene. CDR3 length: 19 residues. CDR3 amino acids: CASSKAGTGSSSEDSPLHF. As DNA, the CDR3 is TGTGCCAGCAGCAAAGCAGGAACAGGGTCGTCCTCCGAGGATTCACCCCTCCACTTT.

This clonotype was picked up a small number of times. The rearrangement uses TRBV28 and TRBJ2-5, with 14 bases identical to TRBD2. The CDR3 has 16 amino acids. Germline values: CDR1 MDHEN, CDR2 SYDVKM. V was pared by 5 bases and J by 4 bases, with 6 bases of the junction left unmatched. The CDR3 loop is CASSIGTSGSGETQYF. In nucleotides, the CDR3 is TGTGCCAGCAGTATCGGGACTAGCGGGAGTGGAGAGACCCAGTACTTC.

There are many counts of this clonotype. This sequence joins TRBV29-1 and TRBJ2-3, with no clear D. Germline V gives CDR1 SQVTM, CDR2 ANQGSEA. The CDR3 is 13 amino acids. V was pared by 5 bases and J by 0 bases, with 9 bases between. The CDR3 coding sequence is TGCAGCGTTCAACTTTGGAGCACAGATACGCAGTATTTT. Translating gives CSVQLWSTDTQYF.

This clonotype was counted at least ten times. The chain has TRBV11-2 and TRBJ2-3; perhaps TRBD2 as D (5 bases). Germline V gene data show CDR1 as SGHAT and CDR2 as FQNNGV. This CDR3 comprises 13 residues. V was cut by 1 base and J by 3 bases, with 5 bases left in between. The CDR3 DNA reads TGTGCCAGCAGCTTAGGCGGGACAGATACGCAGTATTTT. Protein sequence: CASSLGGTDTQYF. The whole variable domain, remainder taken from reference TRBV11-2 and TRBJ2-3, is EAGVAQSPRYKIIEKRQSVAFWCNPISGHATLYWYQQILGQGPKLLIQFQNNGVVDDSQLPKDRFSAERLKGVDSTLKIQPAKLEDSAVYLCASSLGGTDTQYFGPGTRLTVL.

The genes are TRBV7-3 and TRBJ2-1; TRBD1 aligns across 7 bases. The junction had 6 bases not matched to a gene; V was cut back by 5 bases and J by 2 bases. Germline CDR1 is SGHTA and CDR2 is FQGTGA. This CDR3 contains 15 residues. The CDR3 protein is CASSLTGDTYNEQFF. CDR3 in DNA: TGTGCCAGCAGCCTCACAGGGGACACCTACAATGAGCAGTTCTTC.

Only a few counts were recorded for this clonotype. This rearrangement joins TRBV20-1 to TRBJ1-1; 7 positions agree with TRBD1. The CDR3 contains 17 residues. Germline trimming cut 4 bases from V and 11 bases from J; bases unmatched to any gene: 25. Germline assignment: CDR1 DFQATT and CDR2 SNEGSKA (reference sequence). The CDR3 DNA is TGCAGTGCTAAGAGGGAGGGGGCGGTAGGCGTACGGGTGAGGGCTTTCTTT. Its translation: CSAKREGAVGVRVRAFF.

This clonotype has just a few counts. The chain joins TRBV28 to TRBJ2-5, with TRBD1 identical over 7 bases. This CDR3 comprises 13 residues. CDR1 and CDR2 from the germline V gene are MDHEN and SYDVKM. V trimming: 6 bases; J trimming: 4 bases; junction bases outside the gene matches: 5. The CDR3 reads CASRWNRGETQYF. For the CDR3, the DNA is TGTGCCAGCAGATGGAACAGGGGAGAGACCCAGTACTTC. The full variable domain, in which reference TRBV28 and TRBJ2-5 provide the parts outside the CDR3, is DVKVTQSSRYLVKRTGEKVFLECVQDMDHENMFWYRQDPGLGLRLIYFSYDVKMKEKGDIPEGYSVSREKKERFSLILESASTNQTSMYLCASRWNRGETQYFGPGTRLLVL.

This clonotype showed up just a few times. The chain links TRBV5-1 to TRBJ2-7, with D maybe TRBD1 (6 bases). This CDR3 has 14 residues. Germline assignment: CDR1 SGHRS and CDR2 YFSETQ. Trimming shortened V by 5 bases and J by 0 bases, and 12 bases separated the two germline ends. In DNA, the CDR3 is TGCGCCAGCAGGGTGGACAGTACCTCCTACGAGCAGTACTTC. Translating gives CASRVDSTSYEQYF.

This clonotype was recorded at least ten times. The rearrangement uses TRBV6-2 or TRBV6-3 and TRBJ2-2, with D possibly TRBD2 on 5 matching bases. This CDR3 is built from 14 residues. Germline CDR1 MNHEY, CDR2 SVGEGT. Trimming cost V 0 bases and J 4 bases, with 6 bases left between them. The CDR3 DNA is TGTGCCAGCAGTTACTCGAGGGCCACCGGGGAGCTGTTTTTT. Its protein is CASSYSRATGELFF.

This clonotype has ten or more counts. The V call is TRBV5-4, the J call TRBJ1-1, with 8 nucleotides matching TRBD1. This CDR3 contains 16 residues. Germline CDR1 is SGHNT and CDR2 is YYREEE (reference sequence). Trimming at V came to 3 bases and at J to 0 bases, leaving 7 bases not matched to a gene. CDR3 coding DNA: TGTGCCAGCAGCTCCTCAGGGGGCGGTATGAACACTGAAGCTTTCTTT. Residues: CASSSSGGGMNTEAFF.

Ten or more counts support this clonotype. The CDR3 DNA is TGTGCCAGCAGCGCCTGCCTTAGGGCAGGGACTAGCAATCAGCCCCAGCATTTT. This encodes CASSACLRAGTSNQPQHF. This chain links TRBV9 with TRBJ1-5; possible D gene TRBD1, 5 bases. The V gene's germline CDR1 is SGDLS and CDR2 YYNGEE. The V end was cut by 3 bases, the J end by 0 bases, with 19 bases between. CDR3 length: 18 amino acids.

This chain joins TRBV7-7 and TRBJ2-1; no definite D call. Per the germline V gene, CDR1 is SSHAT and CDR2 is FNYEAQ (reference sequence). V was shortened by 0 bases and J by 0 bases, with 6 bases between the two germline ends. The CDR3 length is 15 residues. CDR3 residues: CASSLALDSYNEQFF. DNA of the CDR3: TGTGCCAGCAGCTTAGCACTGGACTCCTACAATGAGCAGTTCTTC.

The V call is TRBV5-5, the J call TRBJ2-7, with 9 bases fitting TRBD1. Trimming took 0 bases from V and 5 from J; bases not matched to a gene: 9. CDR1 and CDR2 from the germline V gene are SGHKS and YYEKEE (reference sequence). This CDR3 comprises 16 residues. The CDR3 region has the DNA TGTGCCAGCAGCTTGGTTACCGGACAGGGGTCCCACGAGCAGTACTTC. It translates to CASSLVTGQGSHEQYF.

This clonotype was picked up many times. V is TRBV29-1 and J is TRBJ2-3; 7 nucleotides agree with TRBD1. Unmatched junction bases numbered 2, after V lost 7 bases and J lost 1 base. Germline V CDR1 and CDR2: SQVTM, ANQGSEA. The CDR3 is 12 residues long. The CDR3 coding sequence is TGCAGCGCCGGACAGGGCACAGATACGCAGTATTTT. Its translation is CSAGQGTDTQYF.